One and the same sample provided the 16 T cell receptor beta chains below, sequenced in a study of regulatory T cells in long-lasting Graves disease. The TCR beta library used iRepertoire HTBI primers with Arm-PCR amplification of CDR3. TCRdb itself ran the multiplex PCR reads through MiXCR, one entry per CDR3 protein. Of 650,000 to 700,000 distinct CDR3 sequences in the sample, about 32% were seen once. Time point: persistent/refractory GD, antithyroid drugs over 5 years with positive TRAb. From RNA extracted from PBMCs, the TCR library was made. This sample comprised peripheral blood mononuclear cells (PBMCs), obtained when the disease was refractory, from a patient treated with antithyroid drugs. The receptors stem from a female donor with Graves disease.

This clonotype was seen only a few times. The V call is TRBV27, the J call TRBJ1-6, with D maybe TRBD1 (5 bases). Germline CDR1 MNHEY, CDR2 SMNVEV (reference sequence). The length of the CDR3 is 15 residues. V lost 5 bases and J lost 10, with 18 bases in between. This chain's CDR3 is CASSPFGGGSSPLHF. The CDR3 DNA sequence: TGTGCCAGCAGTCCTTTTGGTGGGGGTAGCTCACCCCTCCACTTT.

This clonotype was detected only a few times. CDR3 loop: CASSLDLAGETGELFF. CDR3 DNA: TGTGCCAGCAGCTTAGACCTAGCGGGAGAGACCGGGGAGCTGTTTTTT. J is TRBJ2-2 and V is TRBV11-3; 10 positions match TRBD2. Germline values: CDR1 SGHNT, CDR2 YENEEA. V dropped 0 bases and J dropped 5; count of bases not matched to a gene: 3. This CDR3 comprises 16 residues.

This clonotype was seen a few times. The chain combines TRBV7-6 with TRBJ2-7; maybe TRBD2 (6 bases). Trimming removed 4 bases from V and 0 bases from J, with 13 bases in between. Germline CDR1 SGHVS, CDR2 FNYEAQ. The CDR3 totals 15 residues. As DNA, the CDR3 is TGTGCCAGCAGCTCGGGACTCCCCCCCTCCTACGAGCAGTACTTC. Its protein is CASSSGLPPSYEQYF. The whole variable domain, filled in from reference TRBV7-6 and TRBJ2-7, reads GAGVSQSPRYKVTKRGQDVALRCDPISGHVSLYWYRQALGQGPEFLTYFNYEAQQDKSGLPNDRFSAERPEGSISTLTIQRTEQRDSAMYRCASSSGLPPSYEQYFGPGTRLTVT.

As DNA, the CDR3 is TGTGCCAGTAGTATGAGGAGGGCGAACACCGGGGAGCTGTTTTTT. It yields the protein CASSMRRANTGELFF. The rearrangement joins TRBV19 to TRBJ2-2; TRBD2 might be the D (6 bases). This CDR3 region has 15 residues. Germline CDR1 and CDR2: LNHDA and SQIVND (reference sequence). The ends were cut back, 3 bases at V and 0 bases at J, with 8 bases in the middle.

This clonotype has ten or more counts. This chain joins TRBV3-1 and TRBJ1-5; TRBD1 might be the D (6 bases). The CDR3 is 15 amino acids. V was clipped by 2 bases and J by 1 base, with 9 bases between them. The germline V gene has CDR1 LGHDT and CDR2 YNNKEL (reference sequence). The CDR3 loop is CASSQQGLSNQPQHF. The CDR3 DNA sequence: TGTGCCAGCAGCCAACAGGGGTTGAGCAATCAGCCCCAGCATTTT.

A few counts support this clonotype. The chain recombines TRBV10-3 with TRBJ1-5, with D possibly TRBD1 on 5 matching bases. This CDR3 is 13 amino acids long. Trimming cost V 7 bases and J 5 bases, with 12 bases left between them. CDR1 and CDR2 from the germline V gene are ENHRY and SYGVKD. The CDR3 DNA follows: TGTGCCATCAACAAGGGACTATATCAGCCCCAGCATTTT. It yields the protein CAINKGLYQPQHF.

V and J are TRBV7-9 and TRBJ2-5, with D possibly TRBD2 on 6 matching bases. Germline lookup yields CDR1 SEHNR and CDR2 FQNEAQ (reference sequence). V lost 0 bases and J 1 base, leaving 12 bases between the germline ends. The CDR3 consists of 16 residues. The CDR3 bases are TGTGCCAGCAGCTTAGCTAGGACTATGGGCCAAGAGACCCAGTACTTC. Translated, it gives CASSLARTMGQETQYF.

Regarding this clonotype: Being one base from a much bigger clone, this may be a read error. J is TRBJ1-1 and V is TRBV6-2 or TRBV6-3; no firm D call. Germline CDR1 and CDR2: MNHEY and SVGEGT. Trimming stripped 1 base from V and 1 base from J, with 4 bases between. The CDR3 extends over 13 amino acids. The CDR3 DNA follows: TGTGCCAGCAGTTACTGGGGGAACACTGAAGCTTTCTTT. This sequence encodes CASSYWGNTEAFF.

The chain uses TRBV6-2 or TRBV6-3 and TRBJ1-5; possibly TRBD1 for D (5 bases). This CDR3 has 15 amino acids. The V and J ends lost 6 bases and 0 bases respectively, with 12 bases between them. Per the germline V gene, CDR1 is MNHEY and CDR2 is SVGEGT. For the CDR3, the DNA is TGTGCCAGCAGACTGACAGCCTATAGCAATCAGCCCCAGCATTTT. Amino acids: CASRLTAYSNQPQHF.

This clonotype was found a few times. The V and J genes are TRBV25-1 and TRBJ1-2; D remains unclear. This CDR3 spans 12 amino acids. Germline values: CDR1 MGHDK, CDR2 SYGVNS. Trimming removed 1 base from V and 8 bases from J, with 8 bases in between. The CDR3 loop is CASSELTGGYTF. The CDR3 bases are TGTGCCAGCAGTGAATTAACCGGCGGCTACACCTTC.

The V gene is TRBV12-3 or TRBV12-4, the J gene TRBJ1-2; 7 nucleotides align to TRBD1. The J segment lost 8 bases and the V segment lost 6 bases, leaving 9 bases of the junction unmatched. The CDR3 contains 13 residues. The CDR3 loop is CASRRTTGRGYTF. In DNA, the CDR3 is TGTGCCAGCAGACGGACGACAGGGCGGGGCTACACCTTC.

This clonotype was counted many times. The DNA for the CDR3 is TGTGCCAGCAGGCACGGGACTAGCGGGAGGACCGGGGAGCTGTTTTTT. Its protein product is CASRHGTSGRTGELFF. The chain is built from TRBV12-3 or TRBV12-4 and TRBJ2-2; 15 nucleotides line up with TRBD2. The V gene end was trimmed by 6 bases and the J gene end by 5 bases; junction bases not matched to a gene: 4. CDR3 size: 16 residues.

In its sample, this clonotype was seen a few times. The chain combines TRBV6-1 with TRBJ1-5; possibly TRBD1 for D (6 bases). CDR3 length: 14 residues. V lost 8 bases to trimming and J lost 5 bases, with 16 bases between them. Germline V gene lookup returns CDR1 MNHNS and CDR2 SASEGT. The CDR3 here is CASGPGTRDQPQHF. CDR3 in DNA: TGTGCCAGCGGGCCCGGGACAAGAGATCAGCCCCAGCATTTT.

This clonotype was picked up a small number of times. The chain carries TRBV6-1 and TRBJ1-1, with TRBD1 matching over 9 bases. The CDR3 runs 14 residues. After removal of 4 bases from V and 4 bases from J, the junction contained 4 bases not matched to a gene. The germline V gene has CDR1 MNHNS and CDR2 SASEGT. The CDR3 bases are TGTGCCAGCAGTGGCGACAGGGGGAGCACTGAAGCTTTCTTT. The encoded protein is CASSGDRGSTEAFF.

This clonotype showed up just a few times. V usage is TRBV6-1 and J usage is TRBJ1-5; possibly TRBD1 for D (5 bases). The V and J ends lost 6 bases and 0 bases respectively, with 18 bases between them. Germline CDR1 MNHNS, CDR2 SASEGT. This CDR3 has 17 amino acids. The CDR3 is CASRGYFGHYSNQPQHF. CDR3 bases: TGTGCCAGCAGGGGCTATTTCGGACATTATAGCAATCAGCCCCAGCATTTT.

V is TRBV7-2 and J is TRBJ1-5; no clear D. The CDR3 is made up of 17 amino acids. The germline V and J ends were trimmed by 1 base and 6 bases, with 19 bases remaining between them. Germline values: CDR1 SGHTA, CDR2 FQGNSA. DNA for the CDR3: TGTGCCAGCAGCTTAGATTCCCGGACCTCGAGAGCTCAGCCCCAGCATTTT. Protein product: CASSLDSRTSRAQPQHF.